The 9 T cell receptor beta chains presented below share a single source sample, sequenced in a study of blood T cells in healthy people across ages. Combining a sample-barcoded 5' primer with a J-beta primer mix, a second PCR ran for roughly 6 to 12 cycles. Each CDR3 protein gets one entry after TCRdb re-called the 5' RACE reads with MiXCR. The table shows hundreds of thousands of distinct CDR3 sequences, with 22% occurring only once. The sample consisted of blood. Every receptor here comes from a man in his 70s in good health.

The V and J genes are TRBV7-2 and TRBJ2-2; D unclear. Trimming took 5 bases from V and 2 from J, leaving 15 bases between them. Germline CDR1 reads SGHTA; CDR2 reads FQGNSA. This CDR3 region has 16 residues. DNA of the CDR3: TGTGCCAGCAGCCCCGGCGCGCCCTTAAACACCGGGGAGCTGTTTTTT. Translated: CASSPGAPLNTGELFF.

This clonotype has a handful of counts. The V call is TRBV27, the J call TRBJ2-7; D ambiguous. Judging by the DNA end, TRBJ1-2 fits better; the J call may be wrong. CDR3 size: 14 residues. Germline V gene sequence: CDR1 MNHEY, CDR2 SMNVEV (reference sequence). The CDR3 coding sequence is TGTGCCAGCAGTTTACGAGGGCTCACCTCTGGCTACACCTTC. Translation: CASSLRGLTSGYTF.

The V gene is TRBV20-1, the J gene TRBJ2-1; 14 nucleotides line up with TRBD2. The CDR3 runs to 16 residues. Germline CDR1 and CDR2: DFQATT and SNEGSKA (reference sequence). Trimming removed 0 bases from V and 16 bases from J; junction bases left unmatched: 14. The DNA for the CDR3 is TGCAGTGCTAGAGATTTTTCCGGGACTAGCGGGAGCAAGGTATTCTTC. Translated: CSARDFSGTSGSKVFF.

The V gene is TRBV5-1, the J gene TRBJ2-2; D is undetermined. The CDR3 sequence is 16 residues long. The germline V gene encodes CDR1 SGHRS and CDR2 YFSETQ. Trimming pared 0 bases from V and 0 bases from J, leaving 9 bases between. The CDR3 DNA follows: TGCGCCAGCAGCTTGGATGCGGTCTCGAACACCGGGGAGCTGTTTTTT. This sequence encodes CASSLDAVSNTGELFF.

V gene TRBV21-1 combines with J gene TRBJ2-1; the table's D call, TRBD2, has no DNA check behind it. TRBV21-1 is labeled a pseudogene. This CDR3 region has 19 residues. CDR3 coding DNA: TGTGCCAGCAGCAAAGTTCCCGGACTAGCGGGAGAAGGGGACAATGAGCAGTTCTTC. Its protein is CASSKVPGLAGEGDNEQFF.

The chain employs TRBV11-2 and TRBJ2-2; TRBD1 might be the D (6 bases). The CDR3 covers 15 residues. V lost 0 bases to trimming and J lost 6 bases, with 11 bases between them. In germline, CDR1 is SGHAT, CDR2 FQNNGV. The DNA for the CDR3 is TGTGCCAGCAGCTTAGACCGTTCAGGGGCCGGGGAGCTGTTTTTT. Amino acid sequence: CASSLDRSGAGELFF.

This clonotype has just a few counts. V and J are TRBV27 and TRBJ2-1; 11 bases agree with TRBD2. Germline assignment: CDR1 MNHEY and CDR2 SMNVEV (reference sequence). This CDR3 has 17 residues. After removal of 6 bases from V and 0 bases from J, the junction contained 7 bases not matched to a gene. In nucleotides, the CDR3 is TGTGCCAGCAGCCCACCTAGCGGGAGGCTCTCCTACAATGAGCAGTTCTTC. Its translation is CASSPPSGRLSYNEQFF.

The genes are TRBV12-3 or TRBV12-4 and TRBJ2-7; D may be TRBD1 (6 bases). Trimming removed 6 bases from V and 2 bases from J, with 14 bases in between. The CDR3 spans 14 residues. CDR3 sequence (DNA): TGTGCCAGCAGCCGACCCGGACAGACCTACGAGCAGTACTTC. Amino acid sequence: CASSRPGQTYEQYF.

This clonotype has more than one count but fewer than ten. The V gene is TRBV12-3 or TRBV12-4, the J gene TRBJ1-1, with D perhaps TRBD1 (5 bases). CDR3 length: 16 amino acids. V lost 8 bases, J lost 4 bases, and 23 bases lay in between. DNA of the CDR3: TGTGCCAGCGGCCTCCTCACAGGCGGGGGTGGCACTGAAGCTTTCTTT. This sequence encodes CASGLLTGGGGTEAFF.